This T cell receptor (beta chain) was sequenced during a study of blood T cell repertoires in COVID-19. The table came from immunoSEQ multiplex PCR; TCRdb's copy has only in-frame clones and leaves some out. The sample has 200,000 to 300,000 clones; 70% to 90% are singletons. V lost 0 bases, J lost 4 bases, and 6 bases stayed unmatched. Germline lookup yields CDR1 SEHNR and CDR2 FQNEAQ (reference sequence). This CDR3 spans 17 amino acids. The sequence was collected from a man aged 25 to 40 with active or convalescent COVID-19. The chain joins TRBV7-9 to TRBJ2-5; TRBD1 matches at 12 bases. Sequencing was performed on peripheral blood. Here the CDR3 DNA reads TGTGCCAGCAGCTTAGCGCGGGACAGGGGGCCTGGAGAGACCCAGTACTTC. Translating gives CASSLARDRGPGETQYF.